Below, one T cell receptor (beta chain) is given with its context. This record belongs to a study of T cell changes during pregnancy in multiple sclerosis. Produced via immunoSEQ multiplex PCR; TCRdb's table is partial and in-frame only. The table has about 39,000 clones, nearly 90% seen once. V shed 1 base and J shed 4 bases, with 12 bases lying between them. CDR1 and CDR2 (germline): SGHTA, FQGNSA. The CDR3 is 15 amino acids. The chain combines TRBV7-2 with TRBJ2-3; tentative D call: TRBD2 (6 bases). The source material was CD8+ T cells from peripheral blood mononuclear cells, sampled in the first trimester of pregnancy. This sequence was found in a female donor with multiple sclerosis, enrolled in a pregnancy study. The CDR3 loop is CASSLDEGGADTQYF. The CDR3 DNA is TGTGCCAGCAGCTTAGACGAGGGAGGCGCAGATACGCAGTATTTT.